Listed here is a single T cell receptor (beta chain). Antigen specificity is unknown. These data originate in a study of vaccination effects on CD4 cells after COVID-19. About the study: Relative to the second dose, post-vaccine samples were obtained a median of 72 days later.

Culturing for ten to eleven days preceded CD4+ T cell isolation. SARS-CoV-2 infected the person between March and December 2020, as confirmed by PCR. Participants got two doses of BNT162b2 or mRNA-1273 vaccine. On day 3 and again on day 7, half the medium was replaced with IL-2 medium. CDR3 length: 15 residues. J gave up 3 bases and V 1 base, and 4 bases lay outside the gene matches. Germline lookup yields CDR1 MNHEY and CDR2 SMNVEV (reference sequence). Sequencing used immunoSEQ multiplex PCR; TCRdb keeps in-frame clones, though not all of them. The table shows fewer than 55,000 clones, with 76% occurring only once. Study observations and caveats: Clones from infection and from vaccination both contracted markedly late after vaccination.

This specimen consisted of CD4+ T cells from PBMCs cultured without peptide, obtained after COVID-19 vaccination. V is TRBV27 and J is TRBJ2-7; 9 bases are a match to TRBD1. This TCR was recovered from a human donor who had a prior SARS-CoV-2 infection. Here the CDR3 reads CASSLLGQGLYEQYF. Written as DNA, the CDR3 is TGTGCCAGCAGTTTATTGGGACAGGGACTCTACGAGCAGTACTTC.